These 28 T cell receptor beta chains came from one sample sequenced in a study of pediatric ulcerative colitis. During colonoscopy, one to two rectal pinch biopsies were collected. Libraries were prepared by immunoSEQ multiplex PCR; TCRdb keeps only in-frame clonotypes and omits some of them. The sample records tens of thousands of clones, roughly 72% being singletons. The sample taken for sequencing was gut tissue. Receptor source: a boy younger than 18 with moderate ulcerative colitis.

This clone was seen a single time. The chain carries TRBV5-1 and TRBJ2-7; the D call may be TRBD1 or TRBD2 (5 bases each). Deletions cut 0 bases from V and 0 bases from J, with 10 bases between. The CDR3 runs to 15 residues. Germline CDR1 reads SGHRS; CDR2 reads YFSETQ. DNA for the CDR3: TGCGCCAGCAGCTTGGGAGGGACGGACTCCTACGAGCAGTACTTC. It encodes CASSLGGTDSYEQYF.

V gene TRBV2 combines with J gene TRBJ1-2, with D possibly being TRBD1 (5 bases). The CDR3 spans 13 residues. V was cut by 9 bases and J by 5 bases, with 16 bases left in between. Germline V gene data show CDR1 as SNHLY and CDR2 as FYNNEI. For the CDR3, the DNA is TGTGCCAGAACCGGGACGGAACTTTATGGCTACACCTTC. Amino acid sequence: CARTGTELYGYTF. Complete variable domain (other parts from reference TRBV2 and TRBJ1-2): EPEVTQTPSHQVTQMGQEVILRCVPISNHLYFYWYRQILGQKVEFLVSFYNNEISEKSEIFDDQFSVERPDGSNFTLKIRSTKLEDSAMYFCARTGTELYGYTFGSGTRLTVV.

V and J are TRBV6-4 and TRBJ2-3; 10 nucleotides align to TRBD2. There are 15 residues in the CDR3. Germline V gene lookup returns CDR1 MRHNA and CDR2 SNTAGT. Trimming cost V 6 bases and J 4 bases; bases outside gene matches: 7. CDR3 residues: CASRDTSGNADTQYF. The CDR3 DNA reads TGTGCCAGCAGAGATACTAGCGGGAACGCAGATACGCAGTATTTT.

This rearrangement joins TRBV6-5 to TRBJ1-2; D is undetermined. V was clipped by 0 bases and J by 4 bases, with 9 bases between them. From germline, CDR1 is MNHEY and CDR2 SVGAGI. The CDR3 covers 14 residues. The CDR3 here is CASSYSPSLYGYTF. CDR3 in DNA: TGTGCCAGCAGTTACTCGCCCTCCCTCTATGGCTACACCTTC.

Details on this clone: An end of the junction differs from the germline gene, which may be a read error. The chain employs TRBV29-1 and TRBJ2-3, with 8 bases matching TRBD1. There are 14 residues in the CDR3. Germline lookup yields CDR1 SQVTM and CDR2 ANQGSEA. CDR3 residues: CSVQDRGGTDTQYF. CDR3 bases: TGCAGCGTTCAAGACAGGGGCGGCACAGATACGCAGTATTTT.

The rearrangement links TRBV18 to TRBJ2-7; D may be TRBD2 (5 bases). Looked up from germline, CDR1 is KGHSH and CDR2 is LQKENI. V dropped 1 base and J dropped 0 bases, with 10 bases sitting between them. There are 15 residues in the CDR3. CDR3: CASSPLSESSYEQYF. The DNA of the CDR3 is TGTGCCAGCTCACCACTTAGCGAATCCTCCTACGAGCAGTACTTC. The entire variable domain, with the rest obtained from reference TRBV18 and TRBJ2-7, is as follows: NAGVMQNPRHLVRRRGQEARLRCSPMKGHSHVYWYRQLPEEGLKFMVYLQKENIIDESGMPKERFSAEFPKEGPSILRIQQVVRGDSAAYFCASSPLSESSYEQYFGPGTRLTVT.

This clone has only one observation. This chain links TRBV11-1 with TRBJ2-5, with 7 bases fitting TRBD1. Germline CDR1 reads SGHAT; CDR2 reads FQDESV (reference sequence). J gave up 5 bases and V 1 base, and 4 bases lay outside the gene matches. CDR3 size: 14 residues. This chain's CDR3 is CASSLGQGEETQYF. The CDR3 DNA reads TGTGCCAGCAGCTTAGGACAGGGAGAGGAGACCCAGTACTTC.

The J gene is TRBJ2-7, the V gene TRBV4-1; D assignment may be TRBD1 or TRBD2 (5 bases each). CDR1 and CDR2 (germline): MGHRA, YSYEKL. This CDR3 region has 16 residues. V lost 0 bases and J lost 2, with 14 bases in between. The CDR3 reads CASSQDFEGSTYEQYF. The DNA for the CDR3 is TGCGCCAGCAGCCAAGATTTCGAGGGGTCTACCTACGAGCAGTACTTC.

V and J are TRBV18 and TRBJ1-1, with D possibly matching TRBD1 (5 bases). Trimming stripped 2 bases from V and 0 bases from J, with 10 bases between. The CDR3 spans 15 residues. The germline V gene encodes CDR1 KGHSH and CDR2 LQKENI. The CDR3 loop reads CASSPGQGVNTEAFF. Written as DNA, the CDR3 is TGTGCCAGCTCACCAGGGCAGGGAGTGAACACTGAAGCTTTCTTT.

This sequence joins TRBV15 and TRBJ2-4; TRBD1 aligns across 11 bases. V dropped 0 bases and J dropped 2; count of bases not matched to a gene: 15. Germline V gene lookup returns CDR1 LNHNV and CDR2 YYDKDF (reference sequence). The CDR3 is made up of 21 amino acids. In nucleotides, the CDR3 is TGTGCCACCAGCAGAGATGACCCCGGACAGGGGGCTCAATACTCCAAAAACATTCAGTACTTC. It translates to CATSRDDPGQGAQYSKNIQYF.

The V call is TRBV28, the J call TRBJ1-2; maybe TRBD1 (5 bases). With 6 bases removed from V and 0 bases from J, the gap between germline ends came to 8 bases. The V gene's germline CDR1 is MDHEN and CDR2 SYDVKM. This CDR3 region has 13 residues. The CDR3 coding sequence is TGTGCCAGCAGCCTACAGGCTAACTATGGCTACACCTTC. Protein: CASSLQANYGYTF.

V is TRBV6-4 and J is TRBJ2-3; D gene uncertain. The CDR3 contains 14 residues. Between the trimmed V and J ends, which lost 6 bases and 6 bases, there was a span of 16 bases. From germline, CDR1 is MRHNA and CDR2 SNTAGT. The CDR3 bases are TGTGCCAGCAGCCTGACACCGAAGGTGGATACGCAGTATTTT. Translated: CASSLTPKVDTQYF.

The chain uses TRBV4-2 and TRBJ1-4; 9 bases match TRBD1. V shed 4 bases and J 8 bases; nucleotides not matched to a gene: 5. The CDR3 covers 14 residues. Germline loops: CDR1 LGHNA, CDR2 YNFKEQ. The CDR3 is CASSRGQGGEKLFF. The DNA for the CDR3 is TGTGCCAGCAGCCGGGGACAGGGAGGGGAAAAACTGTTTTTT.

This clone was observed a few times. This chain's CDR3 is CASSYLGGEQFF. DNA of the CDR3: TGTGCCAGCAGTTACTTAGGGGGTGAGCAGTTCTTC. The chain recombines TRBV6-5 with TRBJ2-1, with D perhaps matching TRBD1 (6 bases). The CDR3 has 12 amino acids. The germline gives CDR1 MNHEY, CDR2 SVGAGI. Trimming took off 1 base at V and 9 bases at J, with 7 bases between the two ends.

This clone is medium-sized in the sample. Within the sample, other DNA sequences also encode this same CDR3. The V call is TRBV9, the J call TRBJ2-5; a weak D match, TRBD2 (5 bases). The ends were cut back, 2 bases at V and 5 bases at J, with 13 bases in the middle. The CDR3 loop spans 14 amino acids. Germline V CDR1 and CDR2: SGDLS, YYNGEE. The CDR3 spells CASSVGQREETQYF. CDR3 nucleotide sequence: TGTGCCAGCAGCGTGGGCCAGAGGGAGGAGACCCAGTACTTC.

This chain connects TRBV10-3 to TRBJ2-6; D uncertain. The ends were cut back, 2 bases at V and 0 bases at J, with 2 bases in the middle. This CDR3 spans 14 amino acids. CDR1 ENHRY and CDR2 SYGVKD come from the germline V gene. The CDR3 region is CAISETSGANVLTF. In DNA form, the CDR3 reads TGTGCCATCAGTGAGACCTCTGGGGCCAACGTCCTGACTTTC.

V usage is TRBV28 and J usage is TRBJ1-1, with D uncertain. The CDR3 spans 16 residues. Germline assignment: CDR1 MDHEN and CDR2 SYDVKM. Trimming shortened V by 1 base and J by 2 bases, and 14 bases separated the two germline ends. Written as DNA, the CDR3 is TGTGCCAGCAGTTTATTCAAGGGTTTCGAAAACACTGAAGCTTTCTTT. Translation: CASSLFKGFENTEAFF. Variable domain in full (rest from reference TRBV28 and TRBJ1-1): DVKVTQSSRYLVKRTGEKVFLECVQDMDHENMFWYRQDPGLGLRLIYFSYDVKMKEKGDIPEGYSVSREKKERFSLILESASTNQTSMYLCASSLFKGFENTEAFFGQGTRLTVV.

The chain employs TRBV28 and TRBJ2-3; no definite D call. There are 13 residues in the CDR3. Germline assignment: CDR1 MDHEN and CDR2 SYDVKM. V lost 6 bases, J lost 6 bases, and 13 bases lay in between. The CDR3 region has the DNA TGTGCCAGCAGACTTCGGGCTGCGGATACGCAGTATTTT. This encodes CASRLRAADTQYF.

The rearrangement uses TRBV9 and TRBJ2-2; no firm D call. Germline CDR1 is SGDLS and CDR2 is YYNGEE. CDR3 length equals 13 residues. Trimming stripped 0 bases from V and 4 bases from J, with 4 bases between. The CDR3 DNA reads TGTGCCAGCAGCGTAGTTATCACCGGGGAGCTGTTTTTT. Its translation is CASSVVITGELFF.

The chain couples TRBV2 to TRBJ2-1; 8 nucleotides match TRBD2. The CDR3 runs to 15 residues. V gave up 3 bases and J gave up 4 bases; unmatched junction bases: 5. Germline V CDR1 and CDR2: SNHLY, FYNNEI. CDR3 in DNA: TGTGCCAGCAGTGAGGGACTAGTCTTATACAATGAGCAGTTCTTC. Translation gives CASSEGLVLYNEQFF.

This chain links TRBV13 with TRBJ1-2; D might be TRBD1 (5 bases). V was trimmed by 6 bases and J by 6 bases, leaving 26 bases between them. This CDR3 has 17 amino acids. Germline V gives CDR1 PRHDT, CDR2 FYEKMQ (reference sequence). CDR3 residues: CASRPFPGTLSPDGYTF. The CDR3 DNA sequence: TGTGCCAGCAGACCATTCCCCGGGACCCTATCACCGGATGGCTACACCTTC.

The chain carries TRBV11-2 and TRBJ1-1; D is unclear. Trimming left V 1 base short and J 2 bases short, with 5 bases between. CDR1 is SGHAT, CDR2 FQNNGV, per germline. The CDR3 covers 13 residues. CDR3: CASSLGVNTEAFF. CDR3 bases: TGTGCCAGCAGCTTAGGAGTAAACACTGAAGCTTTCTTT.

This clone was observed a few times. The chain has TRBV6-5 and TRBJ1-5; D unclear. V was shortened by 0 bases and J by 2 bases, with 8 bases between the two germline ends. Germline loops: CDR1 MNHEY, CDR2 SVGAGI. This CDR3 spans 15 amino acids. CDR3 residues: CASSYSGVGNQPQHF. Written as DNA, the CDR3 is TGTGCCAGCAGTTACTCGGGAGTCGGCAATCAGCCCCAGCATTTT.

The CDR3 DNA follows: TGCGCCAGCAGCCAAGGTAGGGAGACAGGGGGCTCAGGAACTGAAGCTTTCTTT. Its translation: CASSQGRETGGSGTEAFF. The chain has TRBV4-1 and TRBJ1-1; TRBD1 aligns across 10 bases. The CDR3 covers 18 residues. Germline lookup yields CDR1 MGHRA and CDR2 YSYEKL. The trim removed 1 base at V and 5 bases at J, leaving 13 bases unmatched.

J is TRBJ1-6 and V is TRBV5-4, with 11 bases identical to TRBD1. From germline, CDR1 is SGHNT and CDR2 YYREEE (reference sequence). With V trimmed by 1 base and J by 11 bases, 5 bases remained unmatched. The CDR3 covers 15 residues. The CDR3: CASSLTGQGATPLHF. CDR3 DNA: TGTGCCAGCAGCTTGACCGGACAGGGGGCCACACCCCTCCACTTT.

This clone showed up just once. The V gene is TRBV19, the J gene TRBJ1-3; 7 positions match TRBD1. CDR3 length equals 14 residues. The germline CDR1 and CDR2 sequences are LNHDA and SQIVND (reference sequence). Losses at the gene ends were 9 bases for V and 0 bases for J; bases not matched to a gene: 5. This CDR3 is CASRDSYSGNTIYF. DNA for the CDR3: TGTGCCAGCCGGGACAGCTACTCTGGAAACACCATATATTTT.

V is TRBV27 and J is TRBJ2-7; tentatively, D is TRBD1 (6 bases). Germline loops: CDR1 MNHEY, CDR2 SMNVEV (reference sequence). V dropped 6 bases and J dropped 0 bases, with 15 bases sitting between them. CDR3 length: 15 amino acids. CDR3 region: CASRTGTTSSYEQYF. CDR3 nucleotide sequence: TGTGCCAGCAGGACCGGGACAACGAGCTCCTACGAGCAGTACTTC.

The V and J genes are TRBV10-3 and TRBJ1-5; D perhaps matches TRBD1 (5 bases). The CDR3 consists of 16 residues. The V and J ends lost 4 bases and 2 bases respectively, with 15 bases between them. Germline lookup yields CDR1 ENHRY and CDR2 SYGVKD. For the CDR3, the DNA is TGTGCCATCAGTGGTACGGGACTGGGGGGCAATCAGCCCCAGCATTTT. Protein: CAISGTGLGGNQPQHF.